This T cell receptor beta chain was observed in a study of T cells after yellow fever vaccination. This clonotype was counted at least ten times. Via MiXCR, TCRdb re-called the 5' RACE reads, giving one row per CDR3 protein. This table holds approximately 27,000 distinct CDR3 sequences, 5.5% found once. The specimen was PBMCs, either bulk or a sorted T-cell subset (CD4+, CD8+, memory, or dextramer-sorted; not recorded which), collected 15 days after the yellow fever booster vaccination. This TCR derives from a man aged 25 to 40 who received the YFV17D yellow fever vaccine.

The CDR3 nucleotides are TGCGCCAGCAGCTTGGAGGGGGAGGAGCCCCAGCATTTT. Translation gives CASSLEGEEPQHF. The chain couples TRBV5-1 to TRBJ1-5; perhaps TRBD1 as D (6 bases). The V and J ends lost 0 bases and 8 bases respectively, with 9 bases between them. There are 13 residues in the CDR3. Germline-derived CDR1 and CDR2 are SGHRS and YFSETQ.